This is a list of T cell receptor beta chains from one sample in a study of blood T cell repertoires in COVID-19. TCRdb keeps only in-frame clones here, not all; method: immunoSEQ multiplex PCR. The sample has about 31,000 clones; roughly 90% are singletons. Sequencing input: peripheral blood. Receptor source: a woman aged 40 to 50 with active or convalescent COVID-19. The CDR3 runs from the conserved cysteine through the conserved F or W. A D gene is named only where the DNA matches it firmly. Some rows mark clone size as missing; the rest say once, few, many or name a class of expanded clone.

clone size,D gene,J gene,V gene,CDR3 protein,CDR3 DNA
NA,NA,TRBJ1-5,TRBV6-2/TRBV6-3,CASSYGSAKGGNQPQHF,TGTGCCAGCAGTTACGGGTCGGCCAAGGGGGGCAATCAGCCCCAGCATTTT
NA,TRBD1,TRBJ2-7,TRBV5-1,CASSSNPGQGMYEQYF,TGCGCCAGCAGCTCAAATCCGGGACAGGGGATGTACGAGCAGTACTTC
NA,TRBD2,TRBJ2-7,TRBV2,CASSRDPGGGRISYEQYF,TGTGCCAGCAGCCGCGATCCGGGGGGGGGACGGATCTCCTACGAGCAGTACTTC
NA,NA,TRBJ1-5,TRBV25-1,CASSTTRGGFNQPQHF,TGTGCCAGCAGTACCACCCGGGGAGGGTTCAATCAGCCCCAGCATTTT
NA,NA,TRBJ2-1,TRBV2,CASTSVYNEQFF,TGTGCCAGCACCAGCGTCTACAATGAGCAGTTCTTC
NA,NA,TRBJ1-2,TRBV29-1,CSVERQNYGYTF,TGCAGCGTTGAACGTCAGAACTATGGCTACACCTTC
once,NA,TRBJ2-7,TRBV21-1,CASSGPGQGAYEQYF,TGTGCCAGCAGCGGACCGGGACAGGGGGCCTACGAGCAGTACTTC
NA,NA,TRBJ1-4,TRBV4-3,CASRGASSATNEKLFF,TGCGCCAGCAGAGGAGCGTCGTCGGCAACTAATGAAAAACTGTTTTTT
NA,TRBD1,TRBJ1-2,TRBV11-2,CASSSQGAAYGYTF,TGTGCCAGCAGCTCCCAGGGGGCTGCGTATGGCTACACCTTC
NA,NA,TRBJ1-1,TRBV4-2,CASSQDPGQLNTEAFF,TGTGCCAGCAGCCAAGATCCGGGACAATTGAACACTGAAGCTTTCTTT
once,NA,TRBJ1-4,TRBV6-1,CASSEAALTFF,TGTGCCAGCAGTGAAGCTGCACTGACTTTTTTT
NA,NA,TRBJ1-3,TRBV13,CASSPREGNTIYF,TGTGCCAGCAGCCCTCGAGAGGGAAACACCATATATTTT
NA,NA,TRBJ1-1,TRBV15,CATSRGLMNTEAFF,TGTGCCACCAGCAGAGGCCTAATGAACACTGAAGCTTTCTTT
NA,NA,TRBJ1-1,TRBV24-1,CATSDAGVGNTEAFF,TGTGCCACCAGTGATGCCGGGGTAGGGAACACTGAAGCTTTCTTT
NA,NA,TRBJ2-3,TRBV7-3,CASSLIHTDTQYF,TGTGCCAGCAGCTTAATACACACAGATACGCAGTATTTT
NA,NA,TRBJ1-2,TRBV19,CASLAQPGFFGYGYTF,TGTGCCAGTTTAGCCCAACCCGGGTTTTTTGGCTATGGCTACACCTTC
NA,NA,TRBJ2-1,TRBV5-4,CASSSRLGGYNEQFF,TGTGCCAGCAGTTCAAGACTAGGCGGCTACAATGAGCAGTTCTTC
NA,NA,TRBJ1-2,TRBV11-2,CASSSPRRGGGYTF,TGTGCCAGCAGCTCCCCGCGACGAGGAGGTGGCTACACCTTC
few,TRBD2,TRBJ2-7,TRBV7-2,CASSPSGGPYEQYF,TGTGCCAGCAGCCCTAGCGGGGGCCCCTACGAGCAGTACTTC
once,NA,TRBJ1-5,TRBV5-5,CASSFGRGGNQPQHF,TGTGCCAGCAGCTTTGGCAGGGGCGGCAATCAGCCCCAGCATTTT
NA,NA,TRBJ2-7,TRBV3-1/TRBV3-2,CASSPLRRGYEQYF,TGTGCCAGCAGCCCGCTTCGGAGGGGTTACGAGCAGTACTTC
NA,NA,TRBJ1-6,TRBV7-9,CASSPRERPNSPLHF,TGTGCCAGCAGCCCTCGGGAGCGACCCAATTCACCCCTCCACTTT
NA,TRBD1,TRBJ2-7,TRBV9,CASSALDRVSEQYF,TGTGCCAGCAGCGCACTGGACAGGGTAAGCGAGCAGTACTTC
NA,TRBD1,TRBJ1-2,TRBV9,CASSPQGGNYGYTF,TGTGCCAGCAGCCCACAGGGGGGGAACTATGGCTACACCTTC